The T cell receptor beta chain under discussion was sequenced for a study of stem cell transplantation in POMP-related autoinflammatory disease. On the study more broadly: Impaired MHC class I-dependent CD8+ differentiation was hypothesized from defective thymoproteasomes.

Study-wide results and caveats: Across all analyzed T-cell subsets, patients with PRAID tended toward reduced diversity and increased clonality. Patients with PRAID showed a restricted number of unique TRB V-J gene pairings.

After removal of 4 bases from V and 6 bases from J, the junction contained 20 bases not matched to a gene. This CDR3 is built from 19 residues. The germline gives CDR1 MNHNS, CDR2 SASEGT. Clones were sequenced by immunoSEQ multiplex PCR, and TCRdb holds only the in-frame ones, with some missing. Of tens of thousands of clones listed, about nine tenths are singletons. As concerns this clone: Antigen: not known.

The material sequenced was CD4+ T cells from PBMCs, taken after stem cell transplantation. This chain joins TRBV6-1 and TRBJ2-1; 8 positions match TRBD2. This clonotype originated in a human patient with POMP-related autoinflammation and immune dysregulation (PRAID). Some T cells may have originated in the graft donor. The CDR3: CASSAGRITFGSGINEQFF. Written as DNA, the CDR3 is TGTGCCAGCAGTGCGGGACGTATTACGTTTGGTAGCGGGATCAATGAGCAGTTCTTC.